This is a list of T cell receptor beta chains from one sample in a study of tumor-infiltrating lymphocytes in oesophageal squamous cell carcinoma. One entry per CDR3 protein results from TCRdb running MiXCR on the PCR reads. This repertoire shows under 20,000 distinct CDR3 sequences, under 50% found once; its top ten account for almost 7%. The sequenced sample was blood. The receptor source for this set is a male donor with esophageal squamous cell carcinoma. CDR3s include the opening cysteine and the closing phenylalanine or tryptophan. The D gene is left open where the match is weak. For some rows the clone size is stated as once, few or many, or as a class when expanded; others skip it.

j_gene | d_gene | v_gene | abundance | CDR3nt | CDR3aa
TRBJ2-7 | TRBD1 | TRBV7-8 | few | TGTGCCAGCAGCTTCCCGACAGGGGTCACATACGAGCAGTACTTC | CASSFPTGVTYEQYF
TRBJ1-4 | NA | TRBV7-3 | NA | TGTGCCAGCAGCTCCCAGGGTGGAACTAATGAAAAACTGTTTTTT | CASSSQGGTNEKLFF
TRBJ1-2 | NA | TRBV4-2 | many | TGTGCCAGCAGCCGCGATCCTAACTATGGCTACACCTTC | CASSRDPNYGYTF
TRBJ1-6 | NA | TRBV19 | few | TGTGCCAGTAGTATGTCATCCGGAAATTCACCCCTCCACTTT | CASSMSSGNSPLHF
TRBJ2-2 | TRBD2 | TRBV5-4 | many | TGTGCCAGCAGCTCCCAGACTATGAGCGGGATGTACGGGGAGCTGTTTTTT | CASSSQTMSGMYGELFF
TRBJ1-2 | TRBD1 | TRBV11-2 | many | TGTGCCAGCAGCTTAGACACAGGGGTCGGCTACACCTTC | CASSLDTGVGYTF
TRBJ2-1 | NA | TRBV7-2 | NA | TGTGCCAGCAGCCAGGTTTGGAGCTCACGGTACAATGAGCAGTTCTTC | CASSQVWSSRYNEQFF
TRBJ2-3 | NA | TRBV12-3/TRBV12-4 | NA | TGTGCCAGCAAAAAGGGGGGGAGTCTAACAGATACGCAGTATTTT | CASKKGGSLTDTQYF
TRBJ2-1 | NA | TRBV5-6 | many | TGTGCCAGCAGCTCCTATAGCTCCTACAATGAGCAGTTCTTC | CASSSYSSYNEQFF
TRBJ2-7 | NA | TRBV7-4 | once | TGTGCCAGCAGCACCGTAGGGGGGCAGTACTTC | CASSTVGGQYF
TRBJ2-5 | TRBD2 | TRBV18 | many | TGTGCCAGCTCACCACGTACTAGCGGAGGTGAGACCCAGTACTTC | CASSPRTSGGETQYF
TRBJ2-3 | TRBD2 | TRBV10-2 | many | TGCGCCAGCAGTTGGTCCGGGACTAGCGTCCCAGATACGCAGTATTTT | CASSWSGTSVPDTQYF
TRBJ2-7 | NA | TRBV18 | once | TGTGCCAGCTCACCATCCAGGGATCGAACCTACGAGCAGTACTTC | CASSPSRDRTYEQYF
TRBJ2-5 | TRBD2 | TRBV2 | many | TGTGCCAGCAGTGCTGCTAGCGGGAGCAAAGGCCAAGAGACCCAGTACTTC | CASSAASGSKGQETQYF
TRBJ2-6 | NA | TRBV7-2 | few | TGTGCCAGCAGCTTTTATGGCCGGTACTCTGGGGCCAACGTCCTGACTTTC | CASSFYGRYSGANVLTF
TRBJ2-3 | NA | TRBV19 | many | TGTGCCAGCTCCCCAGTAGCGGATTCAGATACGCAGTATTTT | CASSPVADSDTQYF
TRBJ1-1 | NA | TRBV19 | many | TGTGCCAGTAGTCCGACCCCGAACACTGAAGCTTTCTTT | CASSPTPNTEAFF
TRBJ1-1 | NA | TRBV12-5 | NA | TGTGCTAGTGGGACCGGGGCGACCTCGACTTTCTTT | CASGTGATSTFF
TRBJ1-2 | NA | TRBV12-3/TRBV12-4 | many | TGTGCCAGCAGTTTAGTCCGTAGTTCTAGGGGCGGCTACACCTTC | CASSLVRSSRGGYTF
TRBJ2-5 | NA | TRBV7-9 | medium-sized | TGTGCCAGCAGCTCACAGGAGACCCAGTACTTC | CASSSQETQYF
TRBJ2-6 | NA | TRBV6-7 | NA | TGTGCCAGCAGTTACTCAGGGATTTCTGGGGCCAACGTCCTGACTTTC | CASSYSGISGANVLTF
TRBJ1-2 | TRBD1 | TRBV7-4 | once | TGTGCCAGCAGCTATAGGGGGCAACGTGCTAACTATGGCTACACCTTC | CASSYRGQRANYGYTF
TRBJ2-7 | TRBD1 | TRBV18 | NA | TGTGCCAGCTCACGCGGGACAGGGGTCTCCTACGAGCAGTACTTC | CASSRGTGVSYEQYF
TRBJ2-1 | TRBD2 | TRBV7-2 | few | TGTGCCAGCAGCTTAGATAGCGGGAGAGGGAGCAATGAGCAGTTCTTC | CASSLDSGRGSNEQFF